This T cell receptor (beta chain) derives from a study of T cells in localized non-small cell lung cancer. Study observations and caveats: Because only a single region of the tumor was sequenced, heterogeneity remains possible.

This CDR3 is built from 14 residues. Losses at the gene ends were 4 bases for V and 3 bases for J; bases not matched to a gene: 3. From germline, CDR1 is KGHSH and CDR2 LQKENI. Points on this clone: What it binds is unknown.

The repertoire was sequenced with immunoSEQ multiplex PCR; TCRdb's copy has only in-frame clones and lacks some. The sample contains around 1,700 clones, about 35% of which appear only once. The chain links TRBV18 to TRBJ2-3, with 8 bases lining up with TRBD1. The source of this sequence is a male donor older than 55 with stage I squamous cell lung carcinoma. The source material was normal lung tissue next to the tumor, sampled before any cancer treatment. The CDR3 protein is CASSLTGGTDTQYF. The DNA of the CDR3 is TGTGCCAGCTCACTTACAGGGGGAACAGATACGCAGTATTTT.